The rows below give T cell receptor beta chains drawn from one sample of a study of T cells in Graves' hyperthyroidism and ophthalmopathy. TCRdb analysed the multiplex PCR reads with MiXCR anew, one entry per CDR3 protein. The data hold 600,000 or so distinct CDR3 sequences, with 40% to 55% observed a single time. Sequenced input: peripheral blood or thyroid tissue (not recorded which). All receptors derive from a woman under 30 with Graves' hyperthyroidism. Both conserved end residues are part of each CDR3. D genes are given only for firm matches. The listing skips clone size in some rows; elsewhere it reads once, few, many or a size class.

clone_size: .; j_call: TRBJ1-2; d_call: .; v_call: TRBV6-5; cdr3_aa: CASSLVEASYGYTF; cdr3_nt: TGTGCCAGCAGTCTCGTCGAGGCTTCCTATGGCTACACCTTC
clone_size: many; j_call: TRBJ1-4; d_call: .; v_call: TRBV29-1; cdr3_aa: CSVEARSGREKLFF; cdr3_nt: TGCAGCGTTGAAGCCCGCAGCGGGCGGGAAAAACTGTTTTTT
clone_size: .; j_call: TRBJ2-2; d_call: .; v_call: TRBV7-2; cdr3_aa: CASSLLLNTGELFF; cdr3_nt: TGTGCCAGCAGCTTACTCCTGAACACCGGGGAGCTGTTTTTT
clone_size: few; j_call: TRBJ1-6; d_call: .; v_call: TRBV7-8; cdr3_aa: CASSPGFNSPLHF; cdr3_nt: TGTGCCAGCAGCCCAGGTTTTAATTCACCCCTCCACTTT
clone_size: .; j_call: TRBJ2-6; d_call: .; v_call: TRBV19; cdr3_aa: CASSKPGLDSGANVLTF; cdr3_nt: TGTGCCAGTAGTAAACCGGGACTGGACTCTGGGGCCAACGTCCTGACTTTC
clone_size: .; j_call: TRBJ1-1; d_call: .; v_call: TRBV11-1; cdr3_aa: CASQVRGTEAFF; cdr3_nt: TGTGCCAGCCAAGTTAGGGGCACTGAAGCTTTCTTT
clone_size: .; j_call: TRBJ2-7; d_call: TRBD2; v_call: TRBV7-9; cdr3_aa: CASSTGGVEQYF; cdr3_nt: TGTGCCAGCAGCACTGGGGGGGTCGAGCAGTACTTC
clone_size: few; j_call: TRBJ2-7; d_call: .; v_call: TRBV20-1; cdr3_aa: CSARDVPEQYF; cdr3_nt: TGCAGTGCTAGAGATGTACCCGAGCAGTACTTC
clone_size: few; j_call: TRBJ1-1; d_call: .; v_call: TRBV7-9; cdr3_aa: CASNRGSDTEAFF; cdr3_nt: TGTGCCAGCAACCGGGGGTCGGACACTGAAGCTTTCTTT
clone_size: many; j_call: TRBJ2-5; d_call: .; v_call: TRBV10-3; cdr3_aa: CAISTLKTLQETQYF; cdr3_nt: TGTGCCATCAGTACCTTAAAGACCCTCCAAGAGACCCAGTACTTC
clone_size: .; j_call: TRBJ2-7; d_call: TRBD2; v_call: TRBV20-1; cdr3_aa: CSATSGQYF; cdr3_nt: TGCAGTGCTACTAGCGGGCAGTACTTC
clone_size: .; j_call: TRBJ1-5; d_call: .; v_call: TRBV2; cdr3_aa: CASSPPGKGQPQHF; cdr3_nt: TGTGCCAGCTCACCACCGGGAAAGGGGCAGCCCCAGCATTTT
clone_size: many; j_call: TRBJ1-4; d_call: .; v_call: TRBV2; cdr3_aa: CASSERGSELFF; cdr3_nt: TGTGCCAGCAGTGAAAGGGGCAGCGAACTGTTTTTT
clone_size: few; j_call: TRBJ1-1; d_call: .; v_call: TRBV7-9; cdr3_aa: CASSFPPGIMNTEAFF; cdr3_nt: TGTGCCAGCAGCTTTCCCCCTGGGATCATGAACACTGAAGCTTTCTTT
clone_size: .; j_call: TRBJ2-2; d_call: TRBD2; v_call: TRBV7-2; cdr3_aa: CASSLQREGRSGELFF; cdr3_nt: TGTGCCAGCAGCTTGCAGCGGGAGGGCCGGTCCGGGGAGCTGTTTTTT
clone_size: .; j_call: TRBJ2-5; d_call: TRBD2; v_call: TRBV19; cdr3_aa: CASMEEGLAEETQYF; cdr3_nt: TGTGCCAGTATGGAGGAAGGACTAGCGGAAGAGACCCAGTACTTC
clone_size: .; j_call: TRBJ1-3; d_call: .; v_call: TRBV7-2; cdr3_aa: CACSFGSGNTIYF; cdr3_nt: TGTGCCTGCAGCTTCGGGTCTGGAAACACCATATATTTT